These T cell receptor beta chains were read from a single sample in a study of cytomegalovirus exposure and HLA in healthy donors. Using immunoSEQ multiplex PCR, the repertoire was profiled, and TCRdb retains in-frame clones only, with some absent. The sample table includes 91,000 or so clones. Sequencing was carried out using PBMCs. These receptors all stem from a woman between 25 and 40 years old in good health and CMV-seronegative. Both conserved end residues are part of each CDR3. Each record gives: J gene, D gene, V gene, CDR3 DNA, CDR3 protein. D genes are given only for firm matches.

>TRBJ2-7|.|TRBV27
TGTGCCAGCAGTATCTCAGGGGCCCCTTCCTACGAGCAGTACTTC
CASSISGAPSYEQYF
>TRBJ2-5|.|TRBV6-4
TGTGCCAGCAGTCTCGACAGCCAAGAGACCCAGTACTTC
CASSLDSQETQYF
>TRBJ1-1|.|TRBV7-9
TGTGCCAGCAGCTTAAAAGGGGAACCGAACACTGAAGCTTTCTTT
CASSLKGEPNTEAFF
>TRBJ2-7|TRBD1|TRBV6-1
TGTGCCAGCAGAAACCGGGACAGCTCCTACGAGCAGTACTTC
CASRNRDSSYEQYF
>TRBJ1-1|.|TRBV28
TGTGCCAGCAGTTTAGGGACTCTGAACACTGAAGCTTTCTTT
CASSLGTLNTEAFF
>TRBJ2-7|TRBD1|TRBV19
TGTGCCAGTAGGCGGGACAGGGATTACGAGCAGTACTTC
CASRRDRDYEQYF
>TRBJ1-5|.|TRBV29-1
TGCAGCGTTGAAGACGGCCGGGGACAGCCCCAGCATTTT
CSVEDGRGQPQHF
>TRBJ1-4|.|TRBV28
TGTGCCCTTGGGGGGGGTAATGAAAAACTGTTTTTT
CALGGGNEKLFF
>TRBJ2-2|.|TRBV7-2
TGTGCCAGCAGCCGAGGGAGAACAGGGTCCTCCGGGGAGCTGTTTTTT
CASSRGRTGSSGELFF
>TRBJ2-4|TRBD2|TRBV5-4
TGTGCCCCGCCTAGCGGGGGGCCAAGGGTGGCCAAAAACATTCAGTACTTC
CAPPSGGPRVAKNIQYF
>TRBJ2-1|TRBD2|TRBV19
TGTGCCAGTAGTATAGGAGCGGGGGGGCTTGGGAATGAGCAGTTCTTC
CASSIGAGGLGNEQFF
>TRBJ1-5|.|TRBV21-1
TGTGCCAGCAGCACCCTAAATGGAGGACAGGGGGCAAGTCAGCCCCAGCATTTT
CASSTLNGGQGASQPQHF
>TRBJ2-3|TRBD2|TRBV14
TGTGCCAGCAGCCAAGGGGACTACGCAGATACGCAGTATTTT
CASSQGDYADTQYF
>TRBJ1-1|TRBD1|TRBV27
TGTGCCAGCAGTTTATCGGGACAGAGGTTTGTAGCTTTCTTT
CASSLSGQRFVAFF
>TRBJ2-5|TRBD1|TRBV25-1
TGTGCCAGCAGTATAGGGACAGGGAGGGAGACCCAGTACTTC
CASSIGTGRETQYF
>TRBJ1-1|.|TRBV7-9
TGTGCCAGCAGATGGGGACAGAACACTGAAGCTTTCTTT
CASRWGQNTEAFF
>TRBJ1-3|.|TRBV5-5
TGTGCCAGCAGCTTGCTAGGCTTTGGAAACACCATATATTTT
CASSLLGFGNTIYF
>TRBJ1-2|TRBD1|TRBV6-5
TGTGCCAGCAGTACAGGGGACTATGGCTACACCTTC
CASSTGDYGYTF